A single sample is the source of the 20 T cell receptor beta chains below, sequenced in a study of Ad26.COV2.S vaccination and SARS-CoV-2 variants. Profiling relied on immunoSEQ multiplex PCR, and the TCRdb table lists in-frame clones only, not all of them. The top ten clones hold about 3.9% of a sample with 300,000 to 400,000 clones, 90% to 95% of them seen once. The sequences come from peripheral blood, collected after recovery from COVID-19. The source is a human donor who had recovered from COVID-19.

This chain connects TRBV3-1 (or the pseudogene TRBV3-2) to TRBJ2-7; D not resolved. In germline, CDR1 is LGHDT, CDR2 YNNKEL (reference sequence). V lost 1 base and J lost 4, with 5 bases in between. CDR3 length: 12 amino acids. The chain's CDR3 is CASSQGLYEQYF. DNA of the CDR3: TGTGCCAGCAGCCAAGGACTGTACGAGCAGTACTTC.

The rearrangement uses TRBV7-2 and TRBJ2-1; D is unclear. Trimming removed 0 bases at V and 10 bases at J, with 7 bases between. Germline CDR1 SGHTA, CDR2 FQGNSA. CDR3 size: 12 residues. CDR3 in amino acids: CASSLADREQFF. The CDR3 coding sequence is TGTGCCAGCAGCTTAGCGGACCGGGAGCAGTTCTTC.

V gene TRBV7-9 combines with J gene TRBJ1-4, with unresolved D. Trimming pared 1 base from V and 1 base from J, leaving 10 bases between. From germline, CDR1 is SEHNR and CDR2 FQNEAQ (reference sequence). The CDR3 spans 16 residues. CDR3 loop: CASSLGSGVTNEKLFF. CDR3 nucleotides: TGTGCCAGCAGCTTAGGGTCGGGAGTAACTAATGAAAAACTGTTTTTT.

This CDR3 is CASSERSEAFF. For the CDR3, the DNA is TGCGCCAGCAGTGAGCGGTCTGAAGCTTTCTTT. The chain recombines TRBV10-1 with TRBJ1-1; D ambiguous. The CDR3 is 11 residues long. Germline V CDR1 and CDR2: WNHNN, SYGVQD (reference sequence). V was cut by 2 bases and J by 6 bases, with 4 bases left in between.

The chain recombines TRBV12-5 with TRBJ2-5, with D uncertain. Per the germline V gene, CDR1 is LGHNT and CDR2 is FRNRAP. Trimming took off 5 bases at V and 0 bases at J, with 10 bases between the two ends. This CDR3 has 14 residues. CDR3 protein: CASGRLGNQETQYF. CDR3 coding DNA: TGTGCTAGTGGTCGCTTGGGGAACCAAGAGACCCAGTACTTC.

The V call is TRBV6-1, the J call TRBJ2-7; perhaps TRBD1 as D (5 bases). The CDR3 extends over 14 amino acids. The germline CDR1 and CDR2 sequences are MNHNS and SASEGT. The V and J ends lost 1 base and 2 bases respectively, with 9 bases between them. The CDR3 DNA is TGTGCCAGCAGTGAAGGACAGTTCACCTACGAGCAGTACTTC. It yields the protein CASSEGQFTYEQYF.

This chain joins TRBV7-8 and TRBJ1-4, with D hard to call. This CDR3 has 18 residues. Germline V gene sequence: CDR1 SGHVS, CDR2 FQNEAQ. V lost 1 base and J 0 bases, leaving 15 bases between the germline ends. The CDR3 region has the DNA TGTGCCAGCAGCTTAGGATCTAGGGTGGTTGCAACTAATGAAAAACTGTTTTTT. Residues: CASSLGSRVVATNEKLFF.

V is TRBV6-5 and J is TRBJ1-3; D gene uncertain. This CDR3 contains 13 residues. Between the trimmed V and J ends, which lost 8 bases and 1 base, there was a span of 9 bases. The germline CDR1 and CDR2 sequences are MNHEY and SVGAGI. CDR3 residues: CASRSFSGNTIYF. CDR3 sequence (DNA): TGTGCCAGCCGGAGCTTTTCTGGAAACACCATATATTTT.

This chain uses TRBV6-5 with TRBJ2-6; tentative D call: TRBD2 (5 bases). CDR1 is MNHEY, CDR2 SVGAGI, per germline. The CDR3 is 15 amino acids. Between the trimmed V and J ends, which lost 7 bases and 0 bases, there was a span of 10 bases. The CDR3 loop reads CASKLGSSGANVLTF. The CDR3, as DNA: TGTGCCAGCAAATTAGGGAGCTCTGGGGCCAACGTCCTGACTTTC.

This chain connects TRBV7-9 to TRBJ2-5; 7 nucleotides match TRBD2. The V gene's germline CDR1 is SEHNR and CDR2 FQNEAQ (reference sequence). The CDR3 covers 15 residues. The junction had 9 bases not matched to a gene; V was cut back by 4 bases and J by 4 bases. The CDR3 protein is CASSWEQRGTETQYF. CDR3 nucleotide sequence: TGTGCCAGCAGCTGGGAGCAGCGGGGTACAGAGACCCAGTACTTC.

This clone has just one count. The rearrangement uses TRBV2 and TRBJ2-7; a weak D match, TRBD2 (6 bases). Germline CDR1 reads SNHLY; CDR2 reads FYNNEI. V gave up 5 bases and J gave up 5 bases, with 19 bases separating them. The CDR3 extends over 15 amino acids. CDR3 loop: CASSYGGLGVDEQYF. DNA of the CDR3: TGTGCCAGCAGTTACGGGGGTCTGGGGGTGGACGAGCAGTACTTC. Full variable domain (remainder filled in from reference TRBV2 and TRBJ2-7): EPEVTQTPSHQVTQMGQEVILRCVPISNHLYFYWYRQILGQKVEFLVSFYNNEISEKSEIFDDQFSVERPDGSNFTLKIRSTKLEDSAMYFCASSYGGLGVDEQYFGPGTRLTVT.

CDR3 bases: TGTGCCAGCAGCAAAGCGGTCCAGGAGAACTACAATGAGCAGTTCTTC. Its protein is CASSKAVQENYNEQFF. The chain carries TRBV21-1 and TRBJ2-1. TRBV21-1 is described as a pseudogene. The CDR3 extends over 16 amino acids.

The chain has TRBV13 and TRBJ2-7; D is unresolved. The length of the CDR3 is 14 residues. Germline loops: CDR1 PRHDT, CDR2 FYEKMQ (reference sequence). V was clipped by 3 bases and J by 3 bases, with 12 bases between them. CDR3 sequence reads: CASSFGQDHYEQYF. Here the CDR3 DNA reads TGTGCCAGCAGCTTCGGCCAGGACCACTACGAGCAGTACTTC.

J is TRBJ2-3 and V is TRBV2; the match to TRBD1 covers 9 bases. V lost 8 bases to trimming and J lost 3 bases; unmatched junction nucleotides: 6. The CDR3 contains 14 residues. From germline, CDR1 is SNHLY and CDR2 FYNNEI. CDR3 nucleotides: TGTGCCAGCTCCGTGACAGGGGGGACAGATACGCAGTATTTT. Translated, it gives CASSVTGGTDTQYF.

The chain links TRBV25-1 to TRBJ1-6; D is uncertain. The ends were cut back, 0 bases at V and 13 bases at J, with 10 bases in the middle. From germline, CDR1 is MGHDK and CDR2 SYGVNS. The CDR3 sequence is 13 residues long. The DNA for the CDR3 is TGTGCCAGCAGTGAATATCTGAGTGGGCCCCTCCACTTT. Its translation: CASSEYLSGPLHF.

The rearrangement uses TRBV6-6 and TRBJ1-6; D gene uncertain. There are 13 residues in the CDR3. The germline V gene encodes CDR1 MNHNY and CDR2 SVGAGI (reference sequence). Trimming removed 6 bases from V and 10 bases from J, with 13 bases in between. CDR3 loop: CASSGGVGSPLHF. The DNA of the CDR3 is TGTGCCAGCAGCGGAGGTGTCGGGTCACCCCTCCACTTT.

The chain joins TRBV5-8 to TRBJ2-7; 7 bases fit TRBD2. Losses at the gene ends were 4 bases for V and 2 bases for J; bases not matched to a gene: 6. The CDR3 has 14 residues. Germline V CDR1 and CDR2: SGHTS, YDEGEE. The CDR3 DNA reads TGTGCCAGCAGCCGCAAACTAGCGCCCTACGAGCAGTACTTC. Its protein is CASSRKLAPYEQYF. The full variable domain, with the rest looked up from reference TRBV5-8 and TRBJ2-7, is EAGVTQSPTHLIKTRGQQATLRCSPISGHTSVYWYQQALGLGLQFLLWYDEGEERNRGNFPPRFSGRQFPNYSSELNVNALELEDSALYLCASSRKLAPYEQYFGPGTRLTVT.

The chain recombines TRBV3-1 (or the pseudogene TRBV3-2) with TRBJ1-1; weak D call: TRBD1 (5 bases). The CDR3 has 13 residues. The germline gives CDR1 LGHDT, CDR2 YNNKEL (reference sequence). V was cut by 2 bases and J by 6 bases, with 10 bases left in between. This chain's CDR3 is CASSQTRGAEAFF. CDR3 coding DNA: TGTGCCAGCAGCCAAACTCGGGGGGCTGAAGCTTTCTTT.

This clone occurred once. V is TRBV9 and J is TRBJ2-1; 8 bases are a match to TRBD2. Germline trimming cut 0 bases from V and 6 bases from J; bases unmatched to any gene: 5. CDR1 and CDR2 from the germline V gene are SGDLS and YYNGEE. The CDR3 runs to 15 residues. The CDR3 bases are TGTGCCAGCAGCGTAGGGTTTAGCGGGATCAATGAGCAGTTCTTC. Its protein product is CASSVGFSGINEQFF.

J is TRBJ2-2 and V is TRBV5-4; tentatively, D is TRBD1 (5 bases). CDR1 and CDR2 from the germline V gene are SGHNT and YYREEE (reference sequence). The V end was cut by 3 bases, the J end by 3 bases, with 9 bases between. The CDR3 is 14 residues long. As DNA, the CDR3 is TGTGCCAGCAGCTCCCCCAGGGACACCGGGGAGCTGTTTTTT. Residues: CASSSPRDTGELFF.